Listed below are T cell receptor beta chains from one sample, sequenced in a study of T cell repertoires in cytomegalovirus infection. MiXCR was run by TCRdb on the reads, yielding one entry per CDR3 protein. The sample carries about 260,000 distinct CDR3 sequences, about 13% recorded once. Sequencing was performed on PBMCs. The receptors derive from a human donor in good health (CMV status not recorded). Some clones in this sample may be carry-over from other donors' samples. CDR3s include the opening cysteine and the closing phenylalanine or tryptophan. The D gene is left open where the match is weak. A row's size may be missing; if present it is once, few, many or a size class.

d_gene: .
v_gene: TRBV6-2/TRBV6-3
j_gene: TRBJ2-3
abundance: many
CDR3nt: TGTGCCAGCAGGAGTGGGGACTCGTCGACAGATACGCAGTATTTT
CDR3aa: CASRSGDSSTDTQYF

d_gene: TRBD1
v_gene: TRBV28
j_gene: TRBJ1-5
abundance: many
CDR3nt: TGTGCCAGCAGTTTATTGTCAGGGGGTCAGCCCCAGCATTTT
CDR3aa: CASSLLSGGQPQHF

d_gene: .
v_gene: TRBV5-1
j_gene: TRBJ1-1
abundance: .
CDR3nt: TGCGCCAGCAGCGGAGGGTATGGTGAAGCTTTCTTT
CDR3aa: CASSGGYGEAFF

d_gene: .
v_gene: TRBV7-9
j_gene: TRBJ1-5
abundance: .
CDR3nt: TGTGACAGCAGGTCGCACATTGGGAGCAATCAGCCCCAGCATTTT
CDR3aa: CDSRSHIGSNQPQHF

d_gene: TRBD2
v_gene: TRBV12-3/TRBV12-4
j_gene: TRBJ2-3
abundance: many
CDR3nt: TGTGCCAGCAGTTCTATAGATGGCGCGGCTAGCGGGGACCTAGGGGATACGCAGTATTTT
CDR3aa: CASSSIDGAASGDLGDTQYF

d_gene: TRBD2
v_gene: TRBV27
j_gene: TRBJ2-3
abundance: many
CDR3nt: TGTGCCAGCAGGGACGGACTAGCGGGGACAGATACGCAGTATTTT
CDR3aa: CASRDGLAGTDTQYF

d_gene: .
v_gene: TRBV2
j_gene: TRBJ2-1
abundance: .
CDR3nt: TGTGCCAGCAGAGGCGAGTCGTACAATGAGCAGTTCTTC
CDR3aa: CASRGESYNEQFF

d_gene: TRBD2
v_gene: TRBV7-9
j_gene: TRBJ2-7
abundance: few
CDR3nt: TGTGCCAGCAGCTTCCGGACTAGCGGGCATCAGTTCTACGAGCAGTACTTC
CDR3aa: CASSFRTSGHQFYEQYF

d_gene: .
v_gene: TRBV5-1
j_gene: TRBJ1-6
abundance: .
CDR3nt: TGCGCCAGCAGCTTGGCGGGACCCTATAATTCACCCCTCCACTTT
CDR3aa: CASSLAGPYNSPLHF

d_gene: .
v_gene: TRBV7-9
j_gene: TRBJ1-1
abundance: .
CDR3nt: TGTGCCAGCAAAAAGGAGGGCACTGAAGCTTTCTTT
CDR3aa: CASKKEGTEAFF

d_gene: TRBD1
v_gene: TRBV7-6
j_gene: TRBJ2-3
abundance: many
CDR3nt: TGTGCCAGCAGCTTAATCGGAGAGGGACAGGGTACGCAGTATTTT
CDR3aa: CASSLIGEGQGTQYF

d_gene: .
v_gene: TRBV6-4
j_gene: TRBJ2-6
abundance: many
CDR3nt: TGTGCCAGCAGTGATAAGGGGGAGCCTGGGGCCAACGTCCTGACTTTC
CDR3aa: CASSDKGEPGANVLTF

d_gene: .
v_gene: TRBV2
j_gene: TRBJ2-2
abundance: .
CDR3nt: TGTGCCAGCCTTGCCACGAACACCGGGGAGCTGTTTTTT
CDR3aa: CASLATNTGELFF

d_gene: TRBD2
v_gene: TRBV14
j_gene: TRBJ2-2
abundance: many
CDR3nt: TGTGCCAGCAGCCACACTCCGGGAGGGAACACCGGGGAGCTGTTTTTT
CDR3aa: CASSHTPGGNTGELFF

d_gene: .
v_gene: TRBV28
j_gene: TRBJ1-5
abundance: .
CDR3nt: TGTGCCAGCAGTTCCCTCGTCAGGGACGATCAGCCCCAGCATTTT
CDR3aa: CASSSLVRDDQPQHF

d_gene: .
v_gene: TRBV20-1
j_gene: TRBJ1-5
abundance: few
CDR3nt: TGCAGTGCTAGAAGGACAGCGTCGGGTCAGCCCCAGCATTTT
CDR3aa: CSARRTASGQPQHF

d_gene: TRBD2
v_gene: TRBV6-5
j_gene: TRBJ2-7
abundance: .
CDR3nt: TGTGCCAGCACCCTGACTAGCGGGAGTCTCAAGCAGTACTTC
CDR3aa: CASTLTSGSLKQYF

d_gene: TRBD2
v_gene: TRBV7-8
j_gene: TRBJ2-1
abundance: many
CDR3nt: TGTGCCAGCAGCTCGACTAGCGGAGAGTACAATGAGCAGTTCTTC
CDR3aa: CASSSTSGEYNEQFF

d_gene: TRBD1
v_gene: TRBV5-5
j_gene: TRBJ1-1
abundance: .
CDR3nt: TGTGCCAGCAGCTGGGGGACAGATTGGAACACTGAAGCTTTATTT
CDR3aa: CASSWGTDWNTEALF

d_gene: .
v_gene: TRBV20-1
j_gene: TRBJ2-5
abundance: .
CDR3nt: TGCAGTGCTAGAGAACCAGGTAGCTCGACCCAAGAGACCCAGTACTTC
CDR3aa: CSAREPGSSTQETQYF

d_gene: .
v_gene: TRBV7-9
j_gene: TRBJ2-1
abundance: many
CDR3nt: TGTGCCAGCAGCTTAGAGGCGGACCGCCTCGAGGTCTTC
CDR3aa: CASSLEADRLEVF

d_gene: .
v_gene: TRBV29-1
j_gene: TRBJ2-7
abundance: .
CDR3nt: TGCAGCGTTGAGGGGGGACAGAGCTCCTACGAGCAGTACTTC
CDR3aa: CSVEGGQSSYEQYF

d_gene: TRBD1
v_gene: TRBV12-5
j_gene: TRBJ1-1
abundance: many
CDR3nt: TGTGCTAGTGGTTCTCCACAGGGGATTGGCACTGAAGCTTTCTTT
CDR3aa: CASGSPQGIGTEAFF

d_gene: .
v_gene: TRBV4-3
j_gene: TRBJ1-4
abundance: .
CDR3nt: TGCGCCAGCTCAAATGCCGGGAGAACGAATGAAAAACTGTTTTTT
CDR3aa: CASSNAGRTNEKLFF

d_gene: .
v_gene: TRBV5-1
j_gene: TRBJ2-7
abundance: many
CDR3nt: TGCGCCAGCAGCCCATGGCGGGAAAGCGTCCACGAGCAGTACTTC
CDR3aa: CASSPWRESVHEQYF

d_gene: TRBD1
v_gene: TRBV15
j_gene: TRBJ2-1
abundance: .
CDR3nt: TGTGCCACCAGCAGACATGACAGGGGGAGCGATGAGCAGTTCTTC
CDR3aa: CATSRHDRGSDEQFF

d_gene: .
v_gene: TRBV18
j_gene: TRBJ1-1
abundance: .
CDR3nt: TGTGCCAGCTCACAAAGCGGGGGGGTGAACACTGAAGCTTTCTTT
CDR3aa: CASSQSGGVNTEAFF

d_gene: TRBD1
v_gene: TRBV29-1
j_gene: TRBJ2-7
abundance: many
CDR3nt: TGCAGCGTCGGGACAGCCTACGAGCAGTACTTC
CDR3aa: CSVGTAYEQYF

d_gene: TRBD2
v_gene: TRBV28
j_gene: TRBJ2-5
abundance: .
CDR3nt: TGTGCCAGCAGTTTCTCCGGGAGGGTAGAGACCCAGTACTTC
CDR3aa: CASSFSGRVETQYF

d_gene: .
v_gene: TRBV20-1
j_gene: TRBJ2-4
abundance: .
CDR3nt: TGCAGTGCTAGGGACAGACTAAACATTCAGTACTTC
CDR3aa: CSARDRLNIQYF

d_gene: .
v_gene: TRBV20-1
j_gene: TRBJ2-1
abundance: few
CDR3nt: TGCAGTGCCGGCAGGAACCCCTCCTACAATGAGCAGTTCTTC
CDR3aa: CSAGRNPSYNEQFF